Only a few counts were recorded for the clone carrying this T cell receptor beta chain. TCRdb passed the RT-PCR reads through MiXCR, listing each CDR3 protein once. The data hold about 620,000 distinct CDR3 sequences, with around 11% observed a single time. CDR1 and CDR2 (germline): SGHKS, YYEKEE (reference sequence). V lost 7 bases and J lost 5; bases outside the gene matches: 9. This CDR3 has 15 residues. This sample was included in a study of response to subunit inactivated influenza vaccine. These data are also associated with another study on T cells expressing NK-cell markers. Per that paper: Libraries used 5'RACE template switching adding universal primer site and UMIs.

The sequence was collected from a man aged 45-65 years who received an inactivated influenza vaccine. The source material was PBMCs from blood, sampled on the day of vaccination. The chain recombines TRBV5-5 with TRBJ2-2; TRBD1 matches 9 bases. The CDR3 coding sequence is TGTGCCAGCCGACGACAGGGACAGGGTACCGGGGAGCTGTTTTTT. Translated, it gives CASRRQGQGTGELFF. Full variable domain (rest looked up from reference TRBV5-5 and TRBJ2-2): DAGVTQSPTHLIKTRGQQVTLRCSPISGHKSVSWYQQVLGQGPQFIFQYYEKEERGRGNFPDRFSARQFPNYSSELNVNALLLGDSALYLCASRRQGQGTGELFFGEGSRLTVL.